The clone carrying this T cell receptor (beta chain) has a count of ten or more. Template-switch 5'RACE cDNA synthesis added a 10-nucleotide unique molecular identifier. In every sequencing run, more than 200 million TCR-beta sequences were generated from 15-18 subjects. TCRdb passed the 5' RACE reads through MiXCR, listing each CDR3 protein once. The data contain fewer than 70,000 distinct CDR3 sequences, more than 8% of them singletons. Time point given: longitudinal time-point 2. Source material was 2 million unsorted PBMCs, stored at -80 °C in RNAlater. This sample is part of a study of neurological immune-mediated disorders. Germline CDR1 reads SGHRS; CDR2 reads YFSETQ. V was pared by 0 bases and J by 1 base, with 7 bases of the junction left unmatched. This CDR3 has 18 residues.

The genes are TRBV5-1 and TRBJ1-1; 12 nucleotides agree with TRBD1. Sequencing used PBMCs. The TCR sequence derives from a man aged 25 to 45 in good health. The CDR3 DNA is TGCGCCAGCAGCTTGGCGGGACAGGGGGCCATCGGGAACACTGAAGCTTTCTTT. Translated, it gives CASSLAGQGAIGNTEAFF.